This TCR beta chain was documented in a study of immune heterogeneity within non-small cell lung tumors. Study at large: Of the tumors, several were squamous cell, roughly 10 non-squamous, and 1 not otherwise specified.

Per sample, about 600 ng of bulk tumor genomic DNA was the template used. Every primary tumor yielded several biopsies, spaced far apart, that were taken during surgery. Patients underwent curative surgery for non-small cell lung cancer (untreated and newly diagnosed). Donors were newly diagnosed non-small cell lung cancer patients having surgery with curative intent. V was clipped by 7 bases and J by 4 bases, with 14 bases between them. The CDR3 sequence is 14 residues long. Germline-derived CDR1 and CDR2 are SNHLY and FYNNEI. Notes on the study in general: Both recurring identical dominant CDR3 beta clonotypes and site-unique high-frequency clones were observed across tumor sites within a patient. Comparison across individual patients showed largely distinct high-frequency T-cell receptor beta clonotypes.

Details on this clonotype: The antigen is undetermined.

The TCR beta CDR3 region was amplified by multiplex PCR employing 32 V and 13 J primers. Each CDR3 protein gets one entry after TCRdb re-called the multiplex PCR reads with MiXCR. This table holds about 1,800 distinct CDR3 sequences, nearly 30% found once. V is TRBV2 and J is TRBJ1-5; D gene ambiguous. This receptor was taken from a man in his sixties with non-small cell lung cancer. The specimen sequenced was lung tumor tissue. The DNA of the CDR3 is TGTGCCAGCATCCCCGGACGGTTGAATCAGCCCCAGCATTTT. Its protein is CASIPGRLNQPQHF.